What follows are 30 T cell receptor beta chains derived from one specimen sequenced in a study of control samples from healthy donors and cancer patients. Data came from immunoSEQ multiplex PCR; TCRdb stores just in-frame clones and leaves some out. The table has under 200,000 clones, under 96% seen once; the top ten hold 1%. What was sequenced was blood. All receptors come from a woman in her 30s in good health.

The genes are TRBV5-4 and TRBJ2-3; 7 bases are a match to TRBD1. In germline, CDR1 is SGHNT, CDR2 YYREEE (reference sequence). J gave up 4 bases and V 4 bases, and 3 bases lay outside the gene matches. This CDR3 is 13 amino acids long. The CDR3 bases are TGTGCCAGCAGCAAAGGGGGCCCAGATACGCAGTATTTT. This sequence encodes CASSKGGPDTQYF.

This chain connects TRBV4-1 to TRBJ1-6; 11 bases fit TRBD1. CDR1 and CDR2 from the germline V gene are MGHRA and YSYEKL. The trim removed 5 bases at V and 3 bases at J, leaving 6 bases unmatched. The CDR3 is 17 amino acids. In nucleotides, the CDR3 is TGCGCCAGCAGCTCCAGGACAGGGGGCCTCTATAATTCACCCCTCCACTTT. This gives the protein CASSSRTGGLYNSPLHF.

The genes are TRBV5-6 and TRBJ2-3; weak D call: TRBD1 (5 bases). With 0 bases removed from V and 2 bases from J, the gap between germline ends came to 19 bases. The CDR3 extends over 18 amino acids. Germline-derived CDR1 and CDR2 are SGHDT and YYEEEE. CDR3 sequence: CASSLVNLKGRYTDTQYF. The DNA of the CDR3 is TGTGCCAGCAGCTTGGTGAACCTCAAGGGGCGGTACACAGATACGCAGTATTTT. The whole variable domain, filled in from reference TRBV5-6 and TRBJ2-3, reads DAGVTQSPTHLIKTRGQQVTLRCSPKSGHDTVSWYQQALGQGPQFIFQYYEEEERQRGNFPDRFSGHQFPNYSSELNVNALLLGDSALYLCASSLVNLKGRYTDTQYFGPGTRLTVL.

The gene calls are TRBV28 and TRBJ2-4, with D perhaps matching TRBD1 or TRBD2 (5 bases each). Germline assignment: CDR1 MDHEN and CDR2 SYDVKM. The CDR3 has 13 amino acids. V lost 6 bases and J 7 bases, leaving 13 bases between the germline ends. CDR3 in DNA: TGTGCCAGCAGCTATGGGGGAATTAACATTCAGTACTTC. Protein sequence: CASSYGGINIQYF.

Only one count was recorded for this clone. The chain joins TRBV12-5 to TRBJ2-1; D perhaps matches TRBD2 (6 bases). Germline CDR1 LGHNT, CDR2 FRNRAP. With 8 bases removed from V and 8 bases from J, the gap between germline ends came to 19 bases. The CDR3 is 14 residues long. In DNA form, the CDR3 reads TGTGCTAGTTCTAAGGCGGGGAGAGGCCATGAGCAGTTCTTC. Its translation is CASSKAGRGHEQFF.

The chain combines TRBV5-4 with TRBJ2-1; 9 bases fit TRBD2. Germline assignment: CDR1 SGHNT and CDR2 YYREEE (reference sequence). CDR3 length: 16 amino acids. V shed 4 bases and J 0 bases; nucleotides not matched to a gene: 5. The CDR3 is CASSVSGGSSYNEQFF. CDR3 sequence (DNA): TGTGCCAGCAGCGTTAGCGGGGGAAGCTCCTACAATGAGCAGTTCTTC.

The J gene is TRBJ2-7, the V gene TRBV4-1; D possibly matches TRBD1 or TRBD2 (5 bases each). V was shortened by 4 bases and J by 7 bases, with 17 bases between the two germline ends. Germline CDR1 and CDR2: MGHRA and YSYEKL. CDR3 length: 14 amino acids. The CDR3 DNA sequence: TGCGCCAGCAGCCGCCACCGGGACCCGCTTGAGCAGTACTTC. It translates to CASSRHRDPLEQYF.

The CDR3 DNA follows: TGCGCCAGCAGCACCCCTACAGGGGGCTCCTACGAGCAGTACTTC. Its translation: CASSTPTGGSYEQYF. The J gene is TRBJ2-7, the V gene TRBV4-1, with 8 bases identical to TRBD1. The ends lost 5 bases at V and 0 bases at J; junction bases unmatched: 6. Per the germline V gene, CDR1 is MGHRA and CDR2 is YSYEKL. The CDR3 is made up of 15 amino acids.

V usage is TRBV5-6 and J usage is TRBJ2-3, with TRBD2 identical over 10 bases. CDR3 length equals 14 residues. V lost 4 bases to trimming and J lost 1 base; unmatched junction nucleotides: 0. Germline values: CDR1 SGHDT, CDR2 YYEEEE. CDR3 nucleotides: TGTGCCAGCAGCGGGACTAGCGGCACAGATACGCAGTATTTT. Encoded protein: CASSGTSGTDTQYF.

The chain has TRBV28 and TRBJ2-7, with 9 positions matching TRBD1. The J segment lost 7 bases and the V segment lost 4 bases, leaving 8 bases of the junction unmatched. Germline V lookup: CDR1 MDHEN, CDR2 SYDVKM. The CDR3 is 14 residues long. In DNA form, the CDR3 reads TGTGCCAGCAGTTCGGGGACAGGGTTGAGGGAGCAGTACTTC. Translated: CASSSGTGLREQYF.

This rearrangement joins TRBV2 to TRBJ1-4; D call uncertain. Germline V gives CDR1 SNHLY, CDR2 FYNNEI. V shed 6 bases and J shed 6 bases, with 17 bases lying between them. The CDR3 covers 15 residues. CDR3 nucleotide sequence: TGTGCCAGCAGGGCGGACCGGAACGGGGATGAAAAACTGTTTTTT. Its protein product is CASRADRNGDEKLFF.

CDR3 in amino acids: CASSQSGYEQYF. The CDR3 DNA reads TGTGCCAGCAGCCAATCGGGCTACGAGCAGTACTTC. The V call is TRBV7-9, the J call TRBJ2-7; D gene uncertain. Germline assignment: CDR1 SEHNR and CDR2 FQNEAQ (reference sequence). The CDR3 runs to 12 residues. The germline V and J ends were trimmed by 5 bases and 3 bases, with 8 bases remaining between them.

V and J are TRBV19 and TRBJ2-5; 9 bases match TRBD1. The CDR3 has 14 amino acids. The ends lost 2 bases at V and 5 bases at J; junction bases unmatched: 3. Germline V CDR1 and CDR2: LNHDA, SQIVND (reference sequence). The CDR3: CASSITGGAETQYF. The CDR3 region has the DNA TGTGCCAGTAGTATAACAGGGGGCGCGGAGACCCAGTACTTC.

The genes are TRBV13 and TRBJ2-7; 9 bases map to TRBD1. Losses at the gene ends were 5 bases for V and 2 bases for J; bases not matched to a gene: 7. Germline assignment: CDR1 PRHDT and CDR2 FYEKMQ (reference sequence). The CDR3 extends over 15 amino acids. The CDR3 DNA is TGTGCCAGCAGCACCTCCGGGACAGGGCCCTACGAGCAGTACTTC. The encoded protein is CASSTSGTGPYEQYF. Full variable domain (remainder filled in from reference TRBV13 and TRBJ2-7): AAGVIQSPRHLIKEKRETATLKCYPIPRHDTVYWYQQGPGQDPQFLISFYEKMQSDKGSIPDRFSAQQFSDYHSELNMSSLELGDSALYFCASSTSGTGPYEQYFGPGTRLTVT.

The chain uses TRBV2 and TRBJ1-6; maybe TRBD1 (6 bases). The CDR3 runs 14 residues. Germline assignment: CDR1 SNHLY and CDR2 FYNNEI. The V and J ends lost 6 bases and 4 bases respectively, with 10 bases between them. CDR3 in amino acids: CASRDRGYNSPLHF. CDR3 coding DNA: TGTGCCAGCAGGGACAGAGGATATAATTCACCCCTCCACTTT.

This chain joins TRBV12-3 or TRBV12-4 and TRBJ1-2, with no clear D. V lost 5 bases to trimming and J lost 4 bases, with 11 bases between them. This CDR3 has 13 residues. CDR3 region: CASSRTAVYGYTF. CDR3 DNA: TGTGCCAGCAGTCGTACCGCGGTCTATGGCTACACCTTC.

The genes are TRBV27 and TRBJ2-7; 13 bases align to TRBD2. The V and J ends lost 8 bases and 5 bases, in that order; junction bases with no gene match: 6. The CDR3 covers 14 residues. The germline gives CDR1 MNHEY, CDR2 SMNVEV (reference sequence). The CDR3 DNA follows: TGTGCCAGCCGACTAGCGGGAGGAGCCAACGAGCAGTACTTC. Amino acid sequence: CASRLAGGANEQYF.

The chain joins TRBV7-9 to TRBJ1-2; TRBD1 matches 9 bases. With 1 base clipped from V and 8 bases from J, the junction kept 17 bases outside the gene matches. CDR1 is SEHNR, CDR2 FQNEAQ, per germline (reference sequence). The CDR3 spans 18 residues. In nucleotides, the CDR3 is TGTGCCAGCAGCTTAGTTGAGCCTATACGGGACAGGGAATTCGGCTACACCTTC. Encoded protein: CASSLVEPIRDREFGYTF.

The chain recombines TRBV18 with TRBJ2-5; TRBD2 matches 12 bases. The CDR3 contains 16 residues. J lost 5 bases, V lost 3 bases, and 7 bases had no gene match. The germline V gene has CDR1 KGHSH and CDR2 LQKENI. CDR3 protein: CASSPPGLAGSETQYF. For the CDR3, the DNA is TGTGCCAGCTCACCCCCCGGACTAGCGGGATCTGAGACCCAGTACTTC. Combining the CDR3 with reference TRBV18 and TRBJ2-5 gives the whole variable domain NAGVMQNPRHLVRRRGQEARLRCSPMKGHSHVYWYRQLPEEGLKFMVYLQKENIIDESGMPKERFSAEFPKEGPSILRIQQVVRGDSAAYFCASSPPGLAGSETQYFGPGTRLLVL.

CDR3 nucleotides: TGCGCCAGCAGCTTGGTACCGAGCTCCTACGAGCAGTACTTC. This gives the protein CASSLVPSSYEQYF. The V call is TRBV5-1, the J call TRBJ2-7; D unclear. The germline V and J ends were trimmed by 0 bases and 0 bases, with 7 bases remaining between them. Germline assignment: CDR1 SGHRS and CDR2 YFSETQ. This CDR3 comprises 14 residues.

The chain is built from TRBV28 and TRBJ2-2; D gene ambiguous. This CDR3 comprises 15 residues. Between the trimmed V and J ends, which lost 2 bases and 4 bases, there was a span of 11 bases. Germline assignment: CDR1 MDHEN and CDR2 SYDVKM. DNA of the CDR3: TGTGCCAGCAGTTTACCAGCAGGCCCCACCGGGGAGCTGTTTTTT. It specifies CASSLPAGPTGELFF.

The chain couples TRBV18 to TRBJ2-3, with D possibly TRBD2 on 6 matching bases. From germline, CDR1 is KGHSH and CDR2 LQKENI. The ends were cut back, 2 bases at V and 2 bases at J, with 11 bases in the middle. The CDR3 totals 15 residues. The chain's CDR3 is CASSPKRDFTDTQYF. For the CDR3, the DNA is TGTGCCAGCTCACCAAAAAGGGACTTCACAGATACGCAGTATTTT.

The chain couples TRBV6-5 to TRBJ2-2; D assignment may be TRBD1 or TRBD2 (5 bases each). V was shortened by 2 bases and J by 2 bases, with 12 bases between the two germline ends. This CDR3 is built from 16 residues. From germline, CDR1 is MNHEY and CDR2 SVGAGI. CDR3 nucleotide sequence: TGTGCCAGCAGTTACCTAGGGACCTTTAACACCGGGGAGCTGTTTTTT. This codes for CASSYLGTFNTGELFF.

V usage is TRBV7-2 and J usage is TRBJ1-1; no firm D call. CDR1 is SGHTA, CDR2 FQGNSA, per germline. The V gene lost 1 base and the J gene lost 7 bases, with 13 bases spanning the gap. The CDR3 is 14 residues long. This CDR3 is CASSLGRQTDEAFF. CDR3 bases: TGTGCCAGCAGCTTAGGAAGGCAAACTGATGAAGCTTTCTTT.

This sequence joins TRBV3-1 (or the pseudogene TRBV3-2) and TRBJ2-3; TRBD2 agrees at 11 bases. There are 15 residues in the CDR3. The V gene end was trimmed by 5 bases and the J gene end by 5 bases; junction bases not matched to a gene: 6. The germline gives CDR1 LGHDT, CDR2 YNNKEL (reference sequence). This chain's CDR3 is CASSVAGGRIDTQYF. CDR3 nucleotides: TGTGCCAGCAGCGTAGCGGGGGGGCGTATAGATACGCAGTATTTT.

The chain carries TRBV18 and TRBJ1-1; D remains unclear. The V and J ends lost 3 bases and 1 base respectively, with 12 bases between them. The germline gives CDR1 KGHSH, CDR2 LQKENI. This CDR3 has 15 amino acids. The DNA of the CDR3 is TGTGCCAGCTCACCCCCATCGGGCAGGAACACTGAAGCTTTCTTT. Translation: CASSPPSGRNTEAFF. Full variable domain (remainder filled in from reference TRBV18 and TRBJ1-1): NAGVMQNPRHLVRRRGQEARLRCSPMKGHSHVYWYRQLPEEGLKFMVYLQKENIIDESGMPKERFSAEFPKEGPSILRIQQVVRGDSAAYFCASSPPSGRNTEAFFGQGTRLTVV.

This sequence joins TRBV5-1 and TRBJ1-4, with D perhaps matching TRBD1 (5 bases). This CDR3 region has 16 residues. The germline V gene has CDR1 SGHRS and CDR2 YFSETQ. Between the trimmed V and J ends, which lost 4 bases and 6 bases, there was a span of 19 bases. DNA of the CDR3: TGCGCCAGCAGCCTCGGCGGTGGGACGGTTTATGAAAAACTGTTTTTT. This gives the protein CASSLGGGTVYEKLFF. The full variable domain, rest sourced from reference TRBV5-1 and TRBJ1-4, is KAGVTQTPRYLIKTRGQQVTLSCSPISGHRSVSWYQQTPGQGLQFLFEYFSETQRNKGNFPGRFSGRQFSNSRSEMNVSTLELGDSALYLCASSLGGGTVYEKLFFGSGTQLSVL.

The CDR3 is CASTLVTGTDTQYF. The CDR3 DNA reads as TGTGCCAGCACCCTAGTCACAGGCACAGATACGCAGTATTTT. This sequence joins TRBV28 and TRBJ2-3; D not certain. Per germline, CDR1 MDHEN and CDR2 SYDVKM. This CDR3 has 14 residues. V was pared by 7 bases and J by 1 base, with 12 bases between.

This clone turned up a few times. CDR3 amino acids: CAISEVAGGPDTQYF. The CDR3 region has the DNA TGTGCCATCAGTGAAGTAGCGGGAGGGCCAGATACGCAGTATTTT. The V gene is TRBV10-3, the J gene TRBJ2-3; 11 bases line up with TRBD2. The junction had 3 bases not matched to a gene; V was cut back by 3 bases and J by 4 bases. The CDR3 sequence is 15 residues long. Germline CDR1 reads ENHRY; CDR2 reads SYGVKD.

This clone was seen only once. CDR3 protein: CASSWDRGGSPLHF. In nucleotides, the CDR3 is TGTGCCAGCAGCTGGGACAGGGGCGGTTCACCCCTCCACTTT. The chain is built from TRBV5-6 and TRBJ1-6; TRBD1 matches at 10 bases. V dropped 3 bases and J dropped 9; count of bases not matched to a gene: 3. The CDR3 sequence is 14 residues long. CDR1 and CDR2 from the germline V gene are SGHDT and YYEEEE.